Presented here are 19 T cell receptor beta chains from one specimen sequenced in a study of blood T cell repertoires in COVID-19. Some clones are missing from TCRdb's copy, which holds only in-frame ones; the method was immunoSEQ multiplex PCR. This table has under 250,000 clones, 89% appearing once. The specimen was peripheral blood. These receptors came from a man aged 60-69 years who had recovered from COVID-19.

The genes are TRBV2 and TRBJ2-1, with 7 bases lining up with TRBD2. Germline CDR1 is SNHLY and CDR2 is FYNNEI. CDR3 length: 13 residues. V was clipped by 6 bases and J by 6 bases; unmatched bases: 5. CDR3 protein: CASRSTSINEQFF. The CDR3 DNA follows: TGTGCCAGCAGGTCGACTAGCATCAATGAGCAGTTCTTC. Supplemented by reference TRBV2 and TRBJ2-1, the full variable domain reads EPEVTQTPSHQVTQMGQEVILRCVPISNHLYFYWYRQILGQKVEFLVSFYNNEISEKSEIFDDQFSVERPDGSNFTLKIRSTKLEDSAMYFCASRSTSINEQFFGPGTRLTVL.

The chain joins TRBV6-5 to TRBJ2-7; 14 bases fit TRBD2. Looked up from germline, CDR1 is MNHEY and CDR2 is SVGAGI. The length of the CDR3 is 15 residues. V shed 6 bases and J 0 bases; nucleotides not matched to a gene: 1. The CDR3 reads CASRGTSGSSYEQYF. CDR3 bases: TGTGCCAGCAGGGGGACTAGCGGGAGCTCCTACGAGCAGTACTTC.

The J gene is TRBJ2-5, the V gene TRBV30; TRBD1 might be the D (6 bases). This CDR3 spans 15 amino acids. V lost 2 bases and J lost 2, with 15 bases in between. Germline assignment: CDR1 GTSNPN and CDR2 SVGIG (reference sequence). The CDR3 loop is CAWSPPLRGQETQYF. Here the CDR3 DNA reads TGTGCCTGGAGTCCGCCGCTCAGGGGACAAGAGACCCAGTACTTC.

The V gene is TRBV28, the J gene TRBJ2-7; D is possibly TRBD2 (6 bases). The germline CDR1 and CDR2 sequences are MDHEN and SYDVKM. The CDR3 runs to 15 residues. V was shortened by 2 bases and J by 5 bases, with 16 bases between the two germline ends. CDR3 bases: TGTGCCAGCAGTTTAGGGGGGATGGTTAGTAACGAGCAGTACTTC. Translation gives CASSLGGMVSNEQYF.

The chain is built from TRBV5-1 and TRBJ1-4, with D uncertain. Germline V CDR1 and CDR2: SGHRS, YFSETQ. Trimming removed 1 base at V and 2 bases at J, with 3 bases between. This CDR3 has 13 amino acids. The CDR3 DNA is TGCGCCAGCAGCTTGCCGACTAATGAAAAACTGTTTTTT. Its translation: CASSLPTNEKLFF.

V is TRBV19 and J is TRBJ2-2; TRBD1 matches at 8 bases. The V segment lost 5 bases and the J segment 4 bases; nucleotides outside the gene matches: 9. The CDR3 is made up of 16 amino acids. Germline values: CDR1 LNHDA, CDR2 SQIVND (reference sequence). Written as DNA, the CDR3 is TGTGCCAGTAGTGTCCAGGGGGCGCGGGGCACCGGGGAGCTGTTTTTT. It specifies CASSVQGARGTGELFF.

The genes are TRBV27 and TRBJ2-7, with D uncertain. Germline values: CDR1 MNHEY, CDR2 SMNVEV (reference sequence). Trimming left V 4 bases short and J 3 bases short, with 4 bases between. The length of the CDR3 is 11 residues. CDR3 loop: CASSSNYEQYF. DNA of the CDR3: TGTGCCAGCAGTTCCAACTACGAGCAGTACTTC.

The genes are TRBV20-1 and TRBJ2-1; 12 positions agree with TRBD2. V was pared by 3 bases and J by 8 bases, with 5 bases of the junction left unmatched. Germline CDR1 DFQATT, CDR2 SNEGSKA (reference sequence). The CDR3 is made up of 14 amino acids. CDR3 DNA: TGCAGTGCTAGTCAGAGACTAGCGGGAGATGAGCAGTTCTTC. This translates into CSASQRLAGDEQFF.

The chain is built from TRBV6-2 or TRBV6-3 and TRBJ1-1; D is unresolved. Germline V CDR1 and CDR2: MNHEY, SVGEGT. The CDR3 runs 15 residues. Trimming stripped 6 bases from V and 1 base from J, with 15 bases between. The CDR3 reads CASSQMLPGNTEAFF. The CDR3 nucleotides read TGTGCCAGCAGCCAGATGCTCCCAGGGAACACTGAAGCTTTCTTT.

The rearrangement uses TRBV28 and TRBJ2-3; D might be TRBD2 (6 bases). CDR3 size: 15 residues. Germline V gives CDR1 MDHEN, CDR2 SYDVKM. The V end lost 7 bases, the J end lost 0 bases, and 14 bases lay between the germline ends. Here the CDR3 reads CASTPSAVSTDTQYF. In nucleotides, the CDR3 is TGTGCCAGCACCCCTAGCGCGGTTAGCACAGATACGCAGTATTTT.

The chain carries TRBV9 and TRBJ2-2; TRBD2 might be the D (5 bases). V gave up 3 bases and J gave up 4 bases, with 13 bases separating them. The germline V gene encodes CDR1 SGDLS and CDR2 YYNGEE. The CDR3 is 15 amino acids. The CDR3 bases are TGTGCCAGCAGCGGCGAGCGGTCGCGCACCGGGGAGCTGTTTTTT. Translating gives CASSGERSRTGELFF. Using reference TRBV9 and TRBJ2-2 for the parts outside the CDR3, the full variable domain is DSGVTQTPKHLITATGQRVTLRCSPRSGDLSVYWYQQSLDQGLQFLIQYYNGEERAKGNILERFSAQQFPDLHSELNLSSLELGDSALYFCASSGERSRTGELFFGEGSRLTVL.

The V call is TRBV27, the J call TRBJ1-2; 7 nucleotides align to TRBD1. The CDR3 sequence is 17 residues long. Germline V gives CDR1 MNHEY, CDR2 SMNVEV (reference sequence). Losses at the gene ends were 5 bases for V and 3 bases for J; bases not matched to a gene: 15. The CDR3 protein is CASSIRQGRSGDYGYTF. In DNA form, the CDR3 reads TGTGCCAGCAGTATCCGACAGGGAAGGTCTGGGGACTATGGCTACACCTTC.

The chain employs TRBV6-5 and TRBJ1-2; 9 bases map to TRBD1. Per the germline V gene, CDR1 is MNHEY and CDR2 is SVGAGI. This CDR3 contains 13 residues. Trimming took 5 bases from V and 4 from J; bases not matched to a gene: 2. CDR3 nucleotides: TGTGCCAGCAGTAAACAGGGGGCCTATGGCTACACCTTC. It specifies CASSKQGAYGYTF.

The chain is built from TRBV28 and TRBJ1-5, with 7 bases identical to TRBD1. The ends lost 4 bases at V and 7 bases at J; junction bases unmatched: 7. Germline CDR1 and CDR2: MDHEN and SYDVKM. The CDR3 covers 14 residues. The CDR3 loop is CASSSRQGSQPQHF. The CDR3 DNA reads as TGTGCCAGCAGTTCAAGACAGGGAAGCCAGCCCCAGCATTTT.

The genes are TRBV21-1 and TRBJ1-1; the table calls TRBD1, which could not be checked here. TRBV21-1 is flagged as a pseudogene. The CDR3 loop spans 11 amino acids. Here the CDR3 reads CASTGLGEAFF. DNA of the CDR3: TGTGCCAGCACAGGGTTGGGTGAAGCTTTCTTT.

The J gene is TRBJ2-1, the V gene TRBV6-2 or TRBV6-3, with 13 bases fitting TRBD2. The V segment lost 5 bases and the J segment 5 bases; nucleotides outside the gene matches: 3. Germline CDR1 reads MNHEY; CDR2 reads SVGEGT. The CDR3 is made up of 15 amino acids. The CDR3 nucleotides read TGTGCCAGCAGTATTGGACTAGCGGGAGACAATGAGCAGTTCTTC. Encoded protein: CASSIGLAGDNEQFF.

The V call is TRBV6-5, the J call TRBJ1-2; D unresolved. V was pared by 2 bases and J by 4 bases, with 8 bases between. CDR3 length: 13 residues. CDR1 is MNHEY, CDR2 SVGAGI, per germline. The CDR3 here is CASSYGDPYGYTF. DNA of the CDR3: TGTGCCAGCAGTTACGGAGATCCCTATGGCTACACCTTC.

The chain combines TRBV3-1 (or the pseudogene TRBV3-2) with TRBJ2-1, with TRBD2 matching over 12 bases. J was trimmed by 4 bases and V by 6 bases; bases with no gene match: 4. CDR3 length equals 15 residues. The germline V gene encodes CDR1 LGHDT and CDR2 YNNKEL (reference sequence). This CDR3 reads CASRRGLAGYNEQFF. The CDR3, as DNA: TGTGCCAGCAGACGTGGACTAGCGGGATACAATGAGCAGTTCTTC.

The chain recombines TRBV2 with TRBJ2-7, with no clear D. CDR3 length equals 12 residues. The V and J ends lost 3 bases and 5 bases respectively, with 8 bases between them. The germline gives CDR1 SNHLY, CDR2 FYNNEI. The CDR3 DNA sequence: TGTGCCAGCAGTGACTCGGGTAACGAGCAGTACTTC. This translates into CASSDSGNEQYF.